The rows below give T cell receptor beta chains drawn from one sample of a study of Ad26.COV2.S vaccination and SARS-CoV-2 variants. Clones were read by immunoSEQ multiplex PCR, and TCRdb kept only the in-frame ones, dropping some. The sample lists some 400,000 clones; over 75% were seen once. The material was peripheral blood, obtained in a trial of Ad26.COV2.S vaccine versus placebo. The receptor set was obtained from a person aged 18-65 years who received the Ad26.COV2.S COVID-19 vaccine or a placebo. The CDR3 runs from the conserved cysteine through the conserved F or W. The D gene is left open where the match is weak. For some rows the clone size is stated as once, few or many, or as a class when expanded; others skip it.

CDR3 length	V gene	D gene	J gene	clone size	CDR3 protein	CDR3 DNA
13	TRBV28	.	TRBJ1-1	.	CASSSSWTVEAFF	TGTGCCAGCAGTTCATCTTGGACAGTTGAAGCTTTCTTT
16	TRBV5-6	TRBD2	TRBJ2-1	.	CASSLVTSGSYNEQFF	TGTGCCAGCAGCTTGGTGACTAGCGGCTCCTACAATGAGCAGTTCTTC
13	TRBV12-3/TRBV12-4	TRBD2	TRBJ2-1	.	CASRREFYNEQFF	TGTGCCAGCAGGCGGGAGTTCTACAATGAGCAGTTCTTC
15	TRBV30	.	TRBJ1-2	.	CAWSHGTGGGYGYTF	TGTGCCTGGAGTCATGGAACAGGAGGGGGGTATGGCTACACCTTC
14	TRBV3-1/TRBV3-2	TRBD2	TRBJ2-7	.	CASSQGAGVYEQYF	TGTGCCAGCAGCCAAGGGGCGGGGGTCTACGAGCAGTACTTC
13	TRBV20-1	.	TRBJ1-5	.	CSASHGVHQPQHF	TGCAGTGCTAGTCACGGGGTCCATCAGCCCCAGCATTTT
14	TRBV7-3	.	TRBJ2-3	.	CASSPGLSTDTQYF	TGTGCCAGCAGCCCAGGACTGAGCACAGATACGCAGTATTTT
14	TRBV6-4	.	TRBJ1-5	.	CATLRGGSGQPQHF	TGTGCCACCCTCCGGGGGGGGTCGGGACAGCCCCAGCATTTT
17	TRBV4-1	.	TRBJ1-2	.	CASSQGGEGNANYGYTF	TGCGCCAGCAGCCAAGGGGGGGAGGGAAATGCTAACTATGGCTACACCTTC
17	TRBV7-2	TRBD2	TRBJ2-7	.	CASSFLAGGPFSYEQYF	TGTGCCAGCAGCTTTTTAGCGGGAGGCCCTTTCTCCTACGAGCAGTACTTC
17	TRBV6-1	.	TRBJ1-5	.	CASSELRGVRGNQPQHF	TGTGCCAGCAGTGAACTGAGGGGAGTAAGGGGCAATCAGCCCCAGCATTTT
16	TRBV3-1/TRBV3-2	TRBD1	TRBJ1-1	.	CASSMTGAGLNTEAFF	TGTGCCAGCAGCATGACAGGGGCGGGATTGAACACTGAAGCTTTCTTT
15	TRBV11-2	TRBD2	TRBJ2-7	.	CASSLQRERPYEQYF	TGTGCCAGCAGCTTACAGCGGGAGCGGCCTTACGAGCAGTACTTC
14	TRBV9	.	TRBJ2-7	.	CASSVAVGSYEQYF	TGTGCCAGCAGCGTAGCTGTCGGGAGCTACGAGCAGTACTTC
18	TRBV21-1	.	TRBJ1-1	.	CASSTGSGQGEVVAEAFF	TGTGCCAGCAGCACTGGGTCGGGACAGGGTGAGGTGGTTGCTGAAGCTTTCTTT
16	TRBV5-8	TRBD1	TRBJ2-1	.	CASSLGGQGPYNEQFF	TGTGCCAGCAGCTTGGGCGGACAGGGACCCTACAATGAGCAGTTCTTC
13	TRBV27	TRBD1	TRBJ1-2	few	CASSLTGNYGYTF	TGTGCCAGCAGTTTGACAGGGAACTATGGCTACACCTTC
14	TRBV6-2/TRBV6-3	.	TRBJ2-3	.	CASSYDPRVAFAYF	TGTGCCAGCAGTTATGATCCCAGGGTGGCTTTCGCGTATTTT